The T cell receptor beta chain under discussion was sequenced for a study of monozygotic twins with inflammatory bowel disease (dated by TCRdb to 2018 to 2020). About the study as a whole: The full study comprised 28 monozygotic twin pairs: nine German pairs (four IBD-concordant, five IBD-discordant) and 19 IBD-discordant Danish pairs. The search for disease-associated traits relied mainly on comparing, within discordant pairs, IBD patients with their genetically identical healthy co-twins. Each individual had, on average, about 151 000 unique TCRalpha sequences and 181 000 unique TCRbeta sequences available for analysis. On the study overall, not on this receptor specifically: IBD patients had lower TCRbeta repertoire diversity, measured by the inverse Simpson index, than their healthy co-twins. The results gave no support for a single strong signal or clonotype linked to IBD. Because patients received different immunosuppressive treatments, the repertoires may have picked up extra background noise and variability between individuals. No difference in repertoire similarity was observed between concordant and discordant twins, possibly owing to limited statistical power. Fewer clonotypes were shared with other individuals by IBD patients than by healthy twins, most markedly in patients showing signs of disease activity. The analysis was unable to tell apart different T cell subtypes.

The CDR3 spans 16 residues, from the cysteine through the phenylalanine. No DNA accompanies this entry. CDR1 and CDR2 (DFQATT, SNEGSKA) derive from the germline V gene (reference sequence). Concerning this clonotype: This clone's antigen is unknown.

A 2.5 ml peripheral blood sample was drawn into PAXgene tubes per donor and stored at -80°C. Without any T cell sorting, total RNA was extracted from whole blood using the PAXgene blood miRNA kit on an automated QIAcube. Peripheral blood from monozygotic twin pairs concordant or discordant for inflammatory bowel disease was subjected to deep TCRalpha and TCRbeta repertoire profiling with unique molecular barcoding. Smoking habits were recorded for all twin pairs, and individuals were classified as current, former or never smokers. Libraries were made using 5' RACE. The input for every TCR library was 3500 ng of total RNA. For each sample, cDNA synthesis was carried out in eight separate reactions using SMARTScribe reverse transcriptase. During cDNA synthesis, unique molecular identifiers containing a 6-nucleotide sample barcode were introduced by template switching. TCRalpha and TCRbeta cDNA was amplified by two nested PCRs of about 15 and 9 cycles, with bead purification after each PCR. Before amplification, the cDNA was both treated with uracil DNA-glycosylase and purified with the QIAquick PCR purification kit. The second PCR was the step at which Illumina TruSeq-compatible adapters and sample-specific barcodes were added. TapeStation and Qubit were used to check library quality and concentration, and 5 ng of each library was pooled. Sequencing of pooled libraries was carried out on an Illumina HiSeq2500 single-index Rapid Run using 2 x 100 bp reads and custom sequencing primers. The authors processed their data as follows. MiGEC version 1.2.6 was used for UMI-based consensus assembly to correct PCR and sequencing errors. MiXCR version 2.1.1 was used for V(D)J alignment, clonotype assembly and CDR3 extraction. To normalise gene usage, clonotype sharing and MAIT/NKT TCR abundance, the top 1000, 10 000 and 20 000 clonotypes in each sample were analysed. After downsampling to 27 000 UMIs, diversity was calculated as the inverse Simpson index using the vegan R package. Paired Mann-Whitney U tests were applied to discordant twin pairs, with Benjamini-Hochberg correction for multiple testing. TCRdb reprocessed the reads and provides one entry for every CDR3 protein sequence; no DNA is given. These V and J calls derive from TCRdb rather than the authors' analysis. The sample's own table lists 420,000 or so distinct CDR3 sequences. The ten largest clones take up 2% to 2.5% of the sample.

This receptor was identified in a human donor with ulcerative colitis or Crohn's disease, or a healthy co-twin of an affected twin (not recorded which). The sequence links TRBV20-1 to TRBJ2-1; TCRdb selects TRBD2, and the lack of DNA leaves this call unchecked. Specimen: blood. The CDR3 protein is CSASRGTSGMDNEQFF.